Each of the 2 T cell receptor beta chains below was sequenced from the same sample in a study of identifying expanded T cells in peripheral blood. Sequenced by immunoSEQ multiplex PCR; TCRdb stores in-frame clones only, minus some. The sample has about 97,000 clones, around 88% seen once. Sequenced sample: blood. These receptor sequences come from a person aged 18-70 years in good health.

The CDR3 region is CASSWAGQGYEQYF. In DNA form, the CDR3 reads TGCGCCAGCAGCTGGGCGGGACAGGGTTACGAGCAGTACTTC. This chain connects TRBV5-1 to TRBJ2-7; 9 bases line up with TRBD1. CDR1 is SGHRS, CDR2 YFSETQ, per germline. With 3 bases clipped from V and 4 bases from J, the junction kept 5 bases outside the gene matches. The CDR3 loop spans 14 amino acids.

The chain links TRBV2 to TRBJ1-1; 7 bases agree with TRBD1. V trimming: 5 bases; J trimming: 0 bases; junction bases outside the gene matches: 3. From germline, CDR1 is SNHLY and CDR2 FYNNEI. The CDR3 is 14 residues long. CDR3: CASSRGQMNTEAFF. DNA of the CDR3: TGTGCCAGCAGTCGGGGACAGATGAACACTGAAGCTTTCTTT.